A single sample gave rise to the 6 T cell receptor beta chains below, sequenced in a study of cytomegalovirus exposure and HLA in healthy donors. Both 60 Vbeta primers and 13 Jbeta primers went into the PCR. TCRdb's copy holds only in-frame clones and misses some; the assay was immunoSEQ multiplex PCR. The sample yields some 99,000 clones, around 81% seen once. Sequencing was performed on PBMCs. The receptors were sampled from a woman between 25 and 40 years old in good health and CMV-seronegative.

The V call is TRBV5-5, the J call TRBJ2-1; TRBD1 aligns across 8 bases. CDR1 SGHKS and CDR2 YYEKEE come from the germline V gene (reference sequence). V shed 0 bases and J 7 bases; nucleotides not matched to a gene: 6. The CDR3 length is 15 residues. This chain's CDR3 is CASSLEHGQGNEQFF. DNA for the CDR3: TGTGCCAGCAGCTTGGAACACGGACAGGGAAATGAGCAGTTCTTC.

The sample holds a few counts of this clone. Written as DNA, the CDR3 is TGTGCCAGCAGCGTTAACAGGGAGACGCAGTATTTT. Translated: CASSVNRETQYF. The chain is built from TRBV9 and TRBJ2-3; perhaps TRBD1 as D (6 bases). Germline V gene sequence: CDR1 SGDLS, CDR2 YYNGEE. V was trimmed by 2 bases and J by 9 bases, leaving 10 bases between them. This CDR3 region has 12 residues.

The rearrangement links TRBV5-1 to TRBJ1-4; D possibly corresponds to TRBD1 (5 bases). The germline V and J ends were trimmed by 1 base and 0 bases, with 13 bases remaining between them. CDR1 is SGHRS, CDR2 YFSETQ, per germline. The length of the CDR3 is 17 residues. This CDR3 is CASSLRVWGATNEKLFF. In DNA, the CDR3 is TGCGCCAGCAGCTTGCGTGTTTGGGGGGCAACTAATGAAAAACTGTTTTTT.

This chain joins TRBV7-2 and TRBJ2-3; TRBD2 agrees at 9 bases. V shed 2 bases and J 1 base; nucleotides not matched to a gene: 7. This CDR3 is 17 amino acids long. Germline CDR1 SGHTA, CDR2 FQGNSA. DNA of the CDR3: TGTGCCAGCAGCTTAAACTCCAGGACTAGCGGCACAGATACGCAGTATTTT. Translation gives CASSLNSRTSGTDTQYF.

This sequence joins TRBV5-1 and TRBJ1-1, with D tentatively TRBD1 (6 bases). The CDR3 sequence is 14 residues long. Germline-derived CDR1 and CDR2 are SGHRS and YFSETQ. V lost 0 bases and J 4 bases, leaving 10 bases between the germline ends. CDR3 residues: CASSLDRDGTEAFF. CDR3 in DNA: TGCGCCAGCAGCTTGGACAGGGACGGCACTGAAGCTTTCTTT.

The CDR3 region is CASSRRSPHSGANVLTF. In DNA, the CDR3 is TGTGCCAGCAGCCGCCGCAGTCCGCACTCTGGGGCCAACGTCCTGACTTTC. This chain joins TRBV7-6 and TRBJ2-6; D remains unclear. The CDR3 is 17 residues long. Trimming removed 5 bases from V and 0 bases from J, with 14 bases in between. Germline CDR1 is SGHVS and CDR2 is FNYEAQ.